Following are 27 T cell receptor beta chains from one sample sequenced in a study of cytomegalovirus exposure and HLA in healthy donors. The study ran its PCR with 60 Vbeta and 13 Jbeta primers. Libraries were prepared by immunoSEQ multiplex PCR; TCRdb keeps only in-frame clonotypes and omits some of them. The sample shows about 69,000 clones, more than 75% of them seen only once. The source material was PBMCs. The receptors were gathered from a man aged 18 to 29 in good health and CMV-seronegative.

The sample holds one count of this clone. The CDR3 here is CASSPSGSNQPQHF. The CDR3 region has the DNA TGTGCCAGCTCACCGTCAGGTAGCAATCAGCCCCAGCATTTT. The chain joins TRBV18 to TRBJ1-5; no definite D call. Germline CDR1 KGHSH, CDR2 LQKENI. The length of the CDR3 is 14 residues. V was pared by 3 bases and J by 0 bases, with 6 bases between.

The chain links TRBV5-4 to TRBJ2-7, with 9 positions matching TRBD1. The length of the CDR3 is 17 residues. The J segment lost 9 bases and the V segment lost 4 bases, leaving 20 bases of the junction unmatched. From germline, CDR1 is SGHNT and CDR2 YYREEE (reference sequence). This chain's CDR3 is CASSPDRGALGITVQYF. DNA of the CDR3: TGTGCCAGCAGCCCGGACAGGGGCGCTCTAGGGATTACGGTGCAGTACTTC. The full variable domain, with the rest looked up from reference TRBV5-4 and TRBJ2-7, is ETGVTQSPTHLIKTRGQQVTLRCSSQSGHNTVSWYQQALGQGPQFIFQYYREEENGRGNFPPRFSGLQFPNYSSELNVNALELDDSALYLCASSPDRGALGITVQYFGPGTRLTVT.

The genes are TRBV29-1 and TRBJ2-7, with D maybe TRBD2 (5 bases). Germline CDR1 and CDR2: SQVTM and ANQGSEA. V was clipped by 4 bases and J by 2 bases, with 15 bases between them. The CDR3 totals 14 residues. CDR3 region: CSVGGNPSPYEQYF. The CDR3 nucleotides read TGCAGCGTTGGAGGGAACCCGAGCCCCTACGAGCAGTACTTC.

V and J are TRBV14 and TRBJ1-2, with 7 bases that match TRBD1. J lost 7 bases, V lost 4 bases, and 12 bases had no gene match. The length of the CDR3 is 15 residues. Per the germline V gene, CDR1 is SGHDN and CDR2 is FVKESK. Here the CDR3 DNA reads TGTGCCAGCAGCCCGTTTTCTACAGGGGTCTCTGGCTACACCTTC. Its protein product is CASSPFSTGVSGYTF.

V and J are TRBV5-1 and TRBJ1-6; TRBD1 might be the D (6 bases). V lost 0 bases and J lost 7, with 14 bases in between. The germline gives CDR1 SGHRS, CDR2 YFSETQ. The CDR3 length is 16 residues. CDR3: CASSLDTGTPNSPLHF. The CDR3 DNA reads as TGCGCCAGCAGCTTGGATACCGGGACACCCAATTCACCCCTCCACTTT.

The rearrangement uses TRBV6-7 and TRBJ2-1, with 8 bases identical to TRBD1. TRBV6-7 is identified as an open reading frame with a role that is uncertain. The V and J ends lost 2 bases and 6 bases, in that order; junction bases with no gene match: 15. The CDR3 consists of 18 residues. The CDR3 bases are TGTGCCAGCAGTTACGAGACAGGGGCTCAATGCTCCGCCAATGAGCAGTTCTTC. It yields the protein CASSYETGAQCSANEQFF.

The gene calls are TRBV19 and TRBJ1-5; D is perhaps TRBD1 (6 bases). Trimming stripped 3 bases from V and 2 bases from J, with 11 bases between. CDR3 length: 15 amino acids. Per germline, CDR1 LNHDA and CDR2 SQIVND (reference sequence). The CDR3 sequence is CASSIGRQGNQPQHF. In DNA, the CDR3 is TGTGCCAGTAGTATTGGTAGACAGGGCAATCAGCCCCAGCATTTT.

The rearrangement links TRBV7-3 to TRBJ2-2, with 15 bases lining up with TRBD2. Unmatched junction bases numbered 2, after V lost 5 bases and J lost 1 base. CDR1 is SGHTA, CDR2 FQGTGA, per germline. The length of the CDR3 is 17 residues. CDR3 in DNA: TGTGCCAGCAGCCGGGGACTAGCGGGGGGGAACACCGGGGAGCTGTTTTTT. It yields the protein CASSRGLAGGNTGELFF.

The chain combines TRBV19 with TRBJ2-7, with 9 bases matching TRBD1. Per the germline V gene, CDR1 is LNHDA and CDR2 is SQIVND (reference sequence). Trimming at V came to 0 bases and at J to 4 bases, leaving 4 bases not matched to a gene. The CDR3 spans 15 residues. The CDR3 spells CASSIDGTGWYEQYF. The CDR3 nucleotides are TGTGCCAGTAGTATAGATGGGACAGGGTGGTACGAGCAGTACTTC. Combining the CDR3 with reference TRBV19 and TRBJ2-7 gives the whole variable domain DGGITQSPKYLFRKEGQNVTLSCEQNLNHDAMYWYRQDPGQGLRLIYYSQIVNDFQKGDIAEGYSVSREKKESFPLTVTSAQKNPTAFYLCASSIDGTGWYEQYFGPGTRLTVT.

V usage is TRBV27 and J usage is TRBJ1-3; D call uncertain. V shed 0 bases and J shed 4 bases, with 7 bases lying between them. Germline V gene sequence: CDR1 MNHEY, CDR2 SMNVEV (reference sequence). CDR3 size: 14 residues. The CDR3 region has the DNA TGTGCCAGCAGTTTATCCGGGGTGGGAAACACCATATATTTT. This gives the protein CASSLSGVGNTIYF.

The CDR3 nucleotides are TGTGCCAGCAGCTTAAGCGGGCGCCGCGACGATGAGCAGTTCTTC. This codes for CASSLSGRRDDEQFF. The chain recombines TRBV7-3 with TRBJ2-1; a weak D match, TRBD2 (5 bases). The CDR3 length is 15 residues. V shed 1 base and J shed 8 bases, with 15 bases lying between them. From germline, CDR1 is SGHTA and CDR2 FQGTGA.

This clone was seen a handful of times. V and J are TRBV19 and TRBJ2-1; 7 bases are shared with TRBD2. The CDR3 contains 16 residues. The ends lost 8 bases at V and 4 bases at J; junction bases unmatched: 14. Germline V gene lookup returns CDR1 LNHDA and CDR2 SQIVND (reference sequence). CDR3 residues: CASLVGGRGGYNEQFF. The CDR3 bases are TGTGCCAGTCTCGTTGGTGGGAGGGGAGGGTACAATGAGCAGTTCTTC.

J is TRBJ2-5 and V is TRBV6-5, with 8 bases that match TRBD1. The CDR3 spans 13 residues. Trimming at V came to 10 bases and at J to 2 bases, leaving 6 bases not matched to a gene. Germline V CDR1 and CDR2: MNHEY, SVGAGI. The CDR3 nucleotides are TGTGCCACCCGGACAGGGACACAAGAGACCCAGTACTTC. Its protein is CATRTGTQETQYF.

CDR3 loop: CASHVGSGNTIYF. Here the CDR3 DNA reads TGTGCCAGCCATGTCGGTTCTGGAAACACCATATATTTT. The chain recombines TRBV7-2 with TRBJ1-3; no clear D gene. Germline V gives CDR1 SGHTA, CDR2 FQGNSA. The CDR3 has 13 residues. V was shortened by 8 bases and J by 1 base, with 9 bases between the two germline ends.

The chain combines TRBV5-6 with TRBJ2-7; TRBD1 matches at 7 bases. The CDR3 is made up of 15 amino acids. V shed 4 bases, J shed 1 base, and the junction held 8 bases outside the gene matches. Per germline, CDR1 SGHDT and CDR2 YYEEEE. CDR3 loop: CASSPTGRRSYEQYV. The CDR3 DNA follows: TGTGCCAGCAGCCCGACAGGGCGGAGGTCCTACGAGCAGTACGTC.

This clone was recorded a few times. This chain connects TRBV28 to TRBJ1-4; D might be TRBD1 (5 bases). There are 15 residues in the CDR3. The V gene lost 6 bases and the J gene lost 7 bases, with 18 bases spanning the gap. Germline V gene sequence: CDR1 MDHEN, CDR2 SYDVKM. In DNA, the CDR3 is TGTGCCAGCAGCCCCGCGGGAGGGGCTGGTGAAAAACTGTTTTTT. It encodes CASSPAGGAGEKLFF.

This chain uses TRBV5-1 with TRBJ2-1, with TRBD2 matching 10 bases. Trimming at V came to 4 bases and at J to 5 bases, leaving 3 bases not matched to a gene. The germline gives CDR1 SGHRS, CDR2 YFSETQ. The CDR3 is made up of 14 amino acids. CDR3 DNA sequence: TGCGCCAGCAGCAGGACTAGCGGAAACAATGAGCAGTTCTTC. Amino acids: CASSRTSGNNEQFF.

The chain combines TRBV19 with TRBJ2-5, with 9 bases identical to TRBD1. The germline V gene encodes CDR1 LNHDA and CDR2 SQIVND (reference sequence). J gave up 1 base and V 8 bases, and 14 bases lay outside the gene matches. CDR3 size: 17 residues. DNA for the CDR3: TGTGCCAGTTCCTCCCATTCCGGGACAGGGACCCAAGAGACCCAGTACTTC. Its translation: CASSSHSGTGTQETQYF.

The CDR3 spells CSVEVVGGYYGYTF. Here the CDR3 DNA reads TGCAGCGTTGAAGTGGTAGGGGGCTACTATGGCTACACCTTC. The rearrangement joins TRBV29-1 to TRBJ1-2, with TRBD1 matching over 7 bases. From germline, CDR1 is SQVTM and CDR2 ANQGSEA. CDR3 length equals 14 residues. V dropped 1 base and J dropped 3; count of bases not matched to a gene: 5.

The rearrangement joins TRBV2 to TRBJ1-6; 9 bases map to TRBD1. The CDR3 loop spans 15 amino acids. The trim removed 3 bases at V and 7 bases at J, leaving 4 bases unmatched. Germline CDR1 and CDR2: SNHLY and FYNNEI. CDR3 coding DNA: TGTGCCAGCAGTGAGTTGACAGGGGGGAATTCACCCCTCCACTTT. Protein: CASSELTGGNSPLHF.

This chain uses TRBV15 with TRBJ1-5; D not resolved. CDR1 and CDR2 from the germline V gene are LNHNV and YYDKDF (reference sequence). The ends were cut back, 3 bases at V and 5 bases at J, with 5 bases in the middle. This CDR3 region has 12 residues. The CDR3 here is CATSRADQPQHF. The CDR3, as DNA: TGTGCCACCAGCAGGGCGGATCAGCCCCAGCATTTT.

J is TRBJ2-1 and V is TRBV7-9; 10 nucleotides agree with TRBD2. The length of the CDR3 is 13 residues. J lost 8 bases, V lost 5 bases, and 3 bases had no gene match. CDR1 and CDR2 (germline): SEHNR, FQNEAQ (reference sequence). CDR3 DNA sequence: TGTGCCAGCAGCCCCGGACTAGCGGATGAGCAGTTCTTC. Translating gives CASSPGLADEQFF.

The chain is built from TRBV15 and TRBJ1-2, with 7 bases that match TRBD1. This CDR3 region has 13 residues. In germline, CDR1 is LNHNV, CDR2 YYDKDF (reference sequence). The ends lost 5 bases at V and 5 bases at J; junction bases unmatched: 5. As DNA, the CDR3 is TGTGCCACCAGCGTAGGGACAGTTTATGGCTACACCTTC. This codes for CATSVGTVYGYTF.

The chain joins TRBV2 to TRBJ1-3, with TRBD1 as a possible D gene (6 bases). V lost 7 bases to trimming and J lost 0 bases, with 13 bases between them. The length of the CDR3 is 15 residues. The V gene's germline CDR1 is SNHLY and CDR2 FYNNEI. The CDR3 DNA sequence: TGTGCCAGCACTGTACAGGGAAACTCTGGAAACACCATATATTTT. This codes for CASTVQGNSGNTIYF.

This clone was seen only once. The J gene is TRBJ2-5, the V gene TRBV7-9, with D perhaps TRBD2 (6 bases). Germline values: CDR1 SEHNR, CDR2 FQNEAQ (reference sequence). The CDR3 is 14 residues long. The V gene lost 6 bases and the J gene lost 6 bases, with 17 bases spanning the gap. DNA of the CDR3: TGTGCCAGCAGTTTCTCCGGCGGGGAAAAGACCCAGTACTTC. Amino acid sequence: CASSFSGGEKTQYF.

The chain carries TRBV2 and TRBJ2-7; D is unclear. Germline-derived CDR1 and CDR2 are SNHLY and FYNNEI. The CDR3 has 13 amino acids. Trimming shortened V by 1 base and J by 7 bases, and 11 bases separated the two germline ends. DNA for the CDR3: TGTGCCAGCAGTGAAGTCCCCAGTGGGGAGCAGTACGTC. Its protein is CASSEVPSGEQYV.

This clone was found once. The CDR3 loop reads CASSESETSGGAWADTQYF. CDR3 nucleotides: TGCGCCAGCAGTGAGTCGGAGACTAGCGGGGGGGCGTGGGCAGATACGCAGTATTTT. This rearrangement joins TRBV10-2 to TRBJ2-3; the match to TRBD2 covers 14 bases. J gave up 4 bases and V 0 bases, and 9 bases lay outside the gene matches. The CDR3 extends over 19 amino acids. Germline V gene sequence: CDR1 WSHSY, CDR2 SAAADI.